This entry concerns a single T cell receptor (beta chain). In the study's own analysis: Quantification of nucleated cells was approximated via reference gene primer amplification. Libraries were prepared by immunoSEQ multiplex PCR; TCRdb keeps only in-frame clonotypes and omits some of them. V and J calls and clone size are as listed in that table; D and trimming were resolved from the DNA. Of about 180,000 clones in the sample, 80% were seen once. This CDR3 is built from 13 residues. CDR1 is LNHNV, CDR2 YYDKDF, per germline (reference sequence). V lost 6 bases, J lost 0 bases, and 8 bases lay in between. The cohort comprised adults aged roughly 18 to 90 years residing in approximately 25 US areas. Which cohort a participant joined came from the clinical history participants gave. The data originate from a study of blood T cell repertoires in COVID-19.

Material: PBMCs or T cells enriched from blood (not recorded which). This sequence joins TRBV15 and TRBJ2-5, with a tentative D call TRBD1 (6 bases). The TCR originated in a man aged 60 to 75 who had been exposed to COVID-19. CDR3 bases: TGTGCCACCAGTAGGGACAACCAAGAGACCCAGTACTTC. Protein sequence: CATSRDNQETQYF.